This T cell receptor (beta chain) was sequenced during a study of T-cell reconstitution after alpha-beta-depleted transplantation in children. Whole-study findings and limits: Several hundred expanded graft clones reportedly gave rise to the alpha-beta T cells present about two months after transplant. Counts and diversity of T cells one year after transplant came mostly from newly produced T cells.

The library targeted TCRbeta and was prepared with unique molecular identifiers. TCRdb processed the PCR reads anew with MiXCR; each CDR3 protein has one entry. This repertoire shows 400,000 to 450,000 distinct CDR3 sequences, 43% found once; its top ten account for around a quarter. On this clonotype: The antigen remains undetermined.

Deletions cut 1 base from V and 1 base from J, with 8 bases between. CDR1 is LNHDA, CDR2 SQIVND, per germline (reference sequence). The CDR3 spans 14 residues. Sequencing used PBMCs, obtained before TCRalphabeta/CD19-depleted stem cell transplant. The chain combines TRBV19 with TRBJ2-7, with D hard to call. The TCR was taken from a girl aged 2 to 9 with aplastic anemia, due to receive a stem cell transplant. The CDR3 here is CASSIGQKSYEQYF. The CDR3 DNA is TGTGCCAGTAGTATAGGGCAGAAATCCTACGAGCAGTACTTC.